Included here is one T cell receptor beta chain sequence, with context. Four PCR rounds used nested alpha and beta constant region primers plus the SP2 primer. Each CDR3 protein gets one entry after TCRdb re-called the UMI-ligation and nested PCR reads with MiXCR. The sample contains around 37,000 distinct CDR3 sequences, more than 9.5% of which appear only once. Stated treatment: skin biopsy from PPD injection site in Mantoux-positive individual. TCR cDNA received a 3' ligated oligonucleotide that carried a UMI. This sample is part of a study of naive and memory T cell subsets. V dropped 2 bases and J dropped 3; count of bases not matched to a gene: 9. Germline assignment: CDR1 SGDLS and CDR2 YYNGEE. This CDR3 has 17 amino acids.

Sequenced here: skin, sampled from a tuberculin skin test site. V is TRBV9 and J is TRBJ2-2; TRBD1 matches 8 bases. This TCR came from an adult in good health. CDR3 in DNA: TGTGCCAGCAGCGTGGAGGCAGGGGGCATTTACACCGGGGAGCTGTTTTTT. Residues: CASSVEAGGIYTGELFF.